What follows are 26 T cell receptor beta chains derived from one specimen sequenced in a study of CD8 T cells in Susac syndrome. The authors reverse transcribed roughly 0.5 to 1 ug RNA with random hexamers. TCRdb processed the immunoSEQ multiplex PCR reads anew with MiXCR; each CDR3 protein has one entry. Among 95,000 to 150,000 distinct CDR3 sequences listed, 85% to 95% were seen once. The sample was CD8+ T cells from PBMCs. All receptors come from a human donor with multiple sclerosis.

This chain links TRBV3-1 with TRBJ2-1; 9 bases fit TRBD1. J gave up 0 bases and V 2 bases, and 5 bases lay outside the gene matches. The V gene's germline CDR1 is LGHDT and CDR2 YNNKEL (reference sequence). The CDR3 runs to 17 residues. For the CDR3, the DNA is TGTGCCAGCAGCCAAAACGACAGGGGGAGCTCCTACAATGAGCAGTTCTTC. Its translation is CASSQNDRGSSYNEQFF.

This chain uses TRBV5-1 with TRBJ2-4, with D maybe TRBD2 (5 bases). The V and J ends lost 2 bases and 8 bases respectively, with 14 bases between them. The length of the CDR3 is 14 residues. Germline-derived CDR1 and CDR2 are SGHRS and YFSETQ. The CDR3 DNA reads as TGCGCCAGCAGCTTATACAAACGGGGTGACATTCAGTACTTC. This sequence encodes CASSLYKRGDIQYF.

The V call is TRBV5-6, the J call TRBJ2-5, with 10 nucleotides matching TRBD2. The CDR3 length is 20 residues. Trimming at V came to 2 bases and at J to 5 bases, leaving 21 bases not matched to a gene. Germline CDR1 is SGHDT and CDR2 is YYEEEE. DNA of the CDR3: TGTGCCAGCAGCTTCCGCGTCTGGCTAGCGGGGGTACCCCATGGTGAGACCCAGTACTTC. This sequence encodes CASSFRVWLAGVPHGETQYF.

The gene calls are TRBV4-1 and TRBJ1-5, with D perhaps TRBD1 (6 bases). The V end was cut by 5 bases, the J end by 6 bases, with 11 bases between. From germline, CDR1 is MGHRA and CDR2 YSYEKL. The CDR3 has 13 amino acids. The CDR3 sequence is CASSVWGAQPQHF. The DNA for the CDR3 is TGCGCCAGCAGCGTTTGGGGGGCTCAGCCCCAGCATTTT.

This rearrangement joins TRBV13 to TRBJ2-7, with 9 bases matching TRBD1. The germline V gene encodes CDR1 PRHDT and CDR2 FYEKMQ (reference sequence). V shed 4 bases, J shed 4 bases, and the junction held 2 bases outside the gene matches. The CDR3 runs to 13 residues. This chain's CDR3 is CASSYGQGYEQYV. DNA for the CDR3: TGTGCCAGCAGCTACGGACAGGGGTACGAGCAGTACGTC.

The chain carries TRBV5-1 and TRBJ1-1, with TRBD1 identical over 7 bases. The germline CDR1 and CDR2 sequences are SGHRS and YFSETQ. The V and J ends lost 4 bases and 6 bases, in that order; junction bases with no gene match: 12. This CDR3 has 15 amino acids. Here the CDR3 reads CASSPLGTASPEAFF. The CDR3 bases are TGCGCCAGCAGCCCCCTAGGGACAGCTTCGCCTGAAGCTTTCTTT.

The chain couples TRBV27 to TRBJ2-3; 10 nucleotides match TRBD2. The CDR3 totals 15 residues. The germline CDR1 and CDR2 sequences are MNHEY and SMNVEV (reference sequence). V lost 8 bases to trimming and J lost 3 bases; unmatched junction nucleotides: 8. Here the CDR3 DNA reads TGTGCCAGCGGCGAACCGGGACTAGCGACAGATACGCAGTATTTT. This translates into CASGEPGLATDTQYF.

V is TRBV5-4 and J is TRBJ2-1; TRBD2 is a possible D gene (6 bases). V was cut by 3 bases and J by 8 bases, with 15 bases left in between. The CDR3 runs 14 residues. Germline CDR1 is SGHNT and CDR2 is YYREEE (reference sequence). The CDR3 sequence: CASSSLTSLDEQFF. CDR3 DNA sequence: TGTGCCAGCAGCTCGTTGACTAGTCTCGATGAGCAGTTCTTC.

The chain recombines TRBV5-1 with TRBJ1-1; D is ambiguous. Germline V CDR1 and CDR2: SGHRS, YFSETQ. The CDR3 has 13 residues. The ends were cut back, 7 bases at V and 0 bases at J, with 10 bases in the middle. CDR3 sequence: CASHTAMNTEAFF. For the CDR3, the DNA is TGCGCCAGCCACACAGCCATGAACACTGAAGCTTTCTTT. Combining the CDR3 with reference TRBV5-1 and TRBJ1-1 gives the whole variable domain KAGVTQTPRYLIKTRGQQVTLSCSPISGHRSVSWYQQTPGQGLQFLFEYFSETQRNKGNFPGRFSGRQFSNSRSEMNVSTLELGDSALYLCASHTAMNTEAFFGQGTRLTVV.

CDR3 protein: CASNQNNEQFF. The CDR3 region has the DNA TGCGCCAGCAATCAAAACAATGAGCAGTTCTTC. The chain carries TRBV5-1 and TRBJ2-1; D gene unclear. CDR1 is SGHRS and CDR2 is YFSETQ in the germline V gene. The CDR3 is 11 residues long. Trimming stripped 6 bases from V and 5 bases from J, with 6 bases between.

The gene calls are TRBV27 and TRBJ2-4; TRBD1 matches 8 bases. Trimming cost V 5 bases and J 6 bases; bases outside gene matches: 3. This CDR3 spans 13 amino acids. Per the germline V gene, CDR1 is MNHEY and CDR2 is SMNVEV (reference sequence). CDR3 DNA: TGTGCCAGCAGTACCGACAGGGGAAACATTCAGTACTTC. Translated, it gives CASSTDRGNIQYF.

This sequence joins TRBV6-2 or TRBV6-3 and TRBJ1-1; tentative D call: TRBD1 (5 bases). Germline V gene lookup returns CDR1 MNHEY and CDR2 SVGEGT. The CDR3 is made up of 14 amino acids. V dropped 0 bases and J dropped 11 bases, with 16 bases sitting between them. The CDR3 DNA sequence: TGTGCCAGCAGTTACTCGTGGGGGAGCCCCGAGGCTTTCTTT. It encodes CASSYSWGSPEAFF.

The chain employs TRBV15 and TRBJ1-3; D unresolved. CDR1 and CDR2 from the germline V gene are LNHNV and YYDKDF (reference sequence). Trimming stripped 7 bases from V and 3 bases from J, with 13 bases between. The CDR3 contains 14 residues. This CDR3 reads CATTAAGYGNTIYF. The CDR3 DNA sequence: TGTGCCACCACAGCAGCAGGCTATGGAAACACCATATATTTT.

The rearrangement links TRBV15 to TRBJ2-1; D remains ambiguous. The V gene's germline CDR1 is LNHNV and CDR2 YYDKDF (reference sequence). V was shortened by 0 bases and J by 12 bases, with 9 bases between the two germline ends. The CDR3 sequence is 12 residues long. The CDR3 DNA reads as TGTGCCACCAGCAGAGATTCCCTGGGGCAGTTCTTC. Translating gives CATSRDSLGQFF.

V and J are TRBV5-1 and TRBJ2-7, with TRBD1 identical over 8 bases. In germline, CDR1 is SGHRS, CDR2 YFSETQ. V lost 5 bases and J lost 3; bases outside the gene matches: 4. CDR3 length: 13 amino acids. This CDR3 is CASSWDRYYEQYV. CDR3 bases: TGCGCCAGCAGTTGGGACAGGTACTACGAGCAGTACGTC.

The chain couples TRBV6-1 to TRBJ1-3; D unresolved. With 6 bases removed from V and 2 bases from J, the gap between germline ends came to 23 bases. CDR1 and CDR2 (germline): MNHNS, SASEGT. CDR3 length: 18 amino acids. DNA for the CDR3: TGTGCCAGCAGCTCGGGCGTTTGGGAAGGAGGGACTGGAAACACCATATATTTT. Its translation: CASSSGVWEGGTGNTIYF.

The chain joins TRBV19 to TRBJ2-7, with 10 bases identical to TRBD2. Germline loops: CDR1 LNHDA, CDR2 SQIVND (reference sequence). V trimming: 3 bases; J trimming: 3 bases; junction bases outside the gene matches: 5. The CDR3 loop spans 15 amino acids. Written as DNA, the CDR3 is TGTGCCAGTAGTATGACGCTAGCGGGAGACTACGAGCAGTACGTC. Residues: CASSMTLAGDYEQYV.

The J gene is TRBJ1-1, the V gene TRBV7-3; D is unresolved. Germline CDR1 and CDR2: SGHTA and FQGTGA. V gave up 1 base and J gave up 4 bases, with 13 bases separating them. This CDR3 contains 15 residues. CDR3 loop: CASSLNVGIGTEAFF. CDR3 nucleotides: TGTGCCAGCAGCTTAAATGTGGGGATAGGCACTGAAGCTTTCTTT.

Only one count was recorded for this clonotype. V and J are TRBV4-1 and TRBJ1-2; unclear D gene. The germline V gene encodes CDR1 MGHRA and CDR2 YSYEKL. The CDR3 consists of 14 residues. Trimming cost V 1 base and J 4 bases, with 10 bases left between them. CDR3 amino acids: CASSQVSVPYGYTF. CDR3 bases: TGCGCCAGCAGCCAAGTATCGGTACCCTATGGCTACACCTTC.

The chain links TRBV13 to TRBJ2-5; TRBD1 agrees at 9 bases. V shed 4 bases, J shed 4 bases, and the junction held 10 bases outside the gene matches. The CDR3 extends over 16 amino acids. Germline V gene data show CDR1 as PRHDT and CDR2 as FYEKMQ (reference sequence). In nucleotides, the CDR3 is TGTGCCAGCAGCTGGACGGGACAGGGAATCCCAGAGACCCAGTACTTC. Translating it yields CASSWTGQGIPETQYF.

This chain connects TRBV20-1 to TRBJ2-5, with D tentatively TRBD2 (6 bases). The CDR3 is made up of 17 amino acids. Germline V gives CDR1 DFQATT, CDR2 SNEGSKA (reference sequence). Trimming removed 0 bases at V and 2 bases at J, with 19 bases between. In nucleotides, the CDR3 is TGCAGTGCTAGAGATCGTGGGGGGACCAGGCTACAAGAGACCCAGTACTTC. Translation: CSARDRGGTRLQETQYF.

This chain uses TRBV12-3 or TRBV12-4 with TRBJ1-1, with D unresolved. Deletions cut 3 bases from V and 4 bases from J, with 6 bases between. The CDR3 loop spans 12 amino acids. The CDR3, as DNA: TGTGCCAGCAGTTTGGTCTTCACTGAAGCTTTCTTT. This sequence encodes CASSLVFTEAFF.

The chain links TRBV2 to TRBJ2-5, with 14 bases fitting TRBD2. V was pared by 6 bases and J by 2 bases, with 5 bases of the junction left unmatched. CDR3 size: 16 residues. Per germline, CDR1 SNHLY and CDR2 FYNNEI. This chain's CDR3 is CASSWTSGRSQETQYF. The CDR3 bases are TGTGCCAGCAGCTGGACTAGCGGGAGGTCTCAAGAGACCCAGTACTTC.

The rearrangement joins TRBV28 to TRBJ2-7; 7 bases fit TRBD1. Germline-derived CDR1 and CDR2 are MDHEN and SYDVKM. Trimming at V came to 5 bases and at J to 4 bases, leaving 8 bases not matched to a gene. CDR3 length equals 14 residues. In DNA form, the CDR3 reads TGTGCCAGCAGTAGAGGGGACAGCCTTTACGAGCAGTACTTC. This gives the protein CASSRGDSLYEQYF.

CDR3 bases: TGCGCCAGCAGCTTTAGGGGGCGAAGTAACTATGGCTACACCTTC. Residues: CASSFRGRSNYGYTF. V and J are TRBV5-1 and TRBJ1-2; 7 nucleotides align to TRBD1. This CDR3 contains 15 residues. V shed 2 bases, J shed 1 base, and the junction held 5 bases outside the gene matches. Germline V CDR1 and CDR2: SGHRS, YFSETQ. Drawing the rest from reference TRBV5-1 and TRBJ1-2, the complete variable domain is KAGVTQTPRYLIKTRGQQVTLSCSPISGHRSVSWYQQTPGQGLQFLFEYFSETQRNKGNFPGRFSGRQFSNSRSEMNVSTLELGDSALYLCASSFRGRSNYGYTFGSGTRLTVV.

The V gene is TRBV7-2, the J gene TRBJ2-7; TRBD2 might be the D (5 bases). CDR3 length equals 16 residues. Germline V gives CDR1 SGHTA, CDR2 FQGNSA. Trimming cost V 4 bases and J 6 bases, with 22 bases left between them. The CDR3 DNA sequence: TGTGCCAGCAGCTACCCATGCGGGCCGTATAGCCTCGAGCAGTACGTC. Translated, it gives CASSYPCGPYSLEQYV.